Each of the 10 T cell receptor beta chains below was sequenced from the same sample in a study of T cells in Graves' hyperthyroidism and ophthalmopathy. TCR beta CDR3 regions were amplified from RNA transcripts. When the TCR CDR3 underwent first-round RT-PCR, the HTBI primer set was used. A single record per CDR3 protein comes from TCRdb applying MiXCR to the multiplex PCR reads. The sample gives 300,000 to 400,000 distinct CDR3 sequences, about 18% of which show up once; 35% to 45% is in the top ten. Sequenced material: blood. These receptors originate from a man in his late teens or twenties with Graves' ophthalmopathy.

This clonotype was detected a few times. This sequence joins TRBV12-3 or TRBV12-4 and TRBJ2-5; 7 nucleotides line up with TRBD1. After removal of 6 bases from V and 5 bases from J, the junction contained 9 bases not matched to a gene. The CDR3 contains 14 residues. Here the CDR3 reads CASSLTGPGETQYF. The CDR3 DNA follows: TGTGCCAGCAGCCTGACAGGGCCCGGGGAGACCCAGTACTTC.

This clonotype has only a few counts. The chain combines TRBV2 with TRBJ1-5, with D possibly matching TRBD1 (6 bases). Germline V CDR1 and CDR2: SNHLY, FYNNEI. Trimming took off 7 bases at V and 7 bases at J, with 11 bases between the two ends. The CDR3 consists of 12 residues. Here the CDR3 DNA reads TGTGCCAGCACGGGGGGCTCCCAGCCCCAGCATTTT. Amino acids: CASTGGSQPQHF.

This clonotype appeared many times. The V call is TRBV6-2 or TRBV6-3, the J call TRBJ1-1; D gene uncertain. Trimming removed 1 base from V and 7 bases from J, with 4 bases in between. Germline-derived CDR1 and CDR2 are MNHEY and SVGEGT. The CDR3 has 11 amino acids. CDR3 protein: CASSYLREAFF. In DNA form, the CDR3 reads TGTGCCAGCAGTTACTTGCGTGAAGCTTTCTTT.

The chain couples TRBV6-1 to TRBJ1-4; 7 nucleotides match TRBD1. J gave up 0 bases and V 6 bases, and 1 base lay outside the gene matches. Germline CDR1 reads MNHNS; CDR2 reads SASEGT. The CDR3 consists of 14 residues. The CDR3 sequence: CASRGTATNEKLFF. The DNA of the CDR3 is TGTGCCAGCAGGGGGACAGCAACTAATGAAAAACTGTTTTTT.

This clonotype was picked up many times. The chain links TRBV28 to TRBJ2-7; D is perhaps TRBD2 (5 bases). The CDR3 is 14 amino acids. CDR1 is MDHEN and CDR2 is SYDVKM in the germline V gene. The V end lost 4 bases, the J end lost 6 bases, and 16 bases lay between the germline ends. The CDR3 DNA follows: TGTGCCAGCAGTTCGGAGGCCCCCGCGGGCGAGCAGTACTTC. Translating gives CASSSEAPAGEQYF.

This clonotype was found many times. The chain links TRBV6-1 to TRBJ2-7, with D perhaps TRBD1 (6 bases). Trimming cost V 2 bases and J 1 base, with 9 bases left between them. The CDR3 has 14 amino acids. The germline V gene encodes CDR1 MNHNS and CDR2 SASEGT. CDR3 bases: TGTGCCAGCAGTGAAAACAGGGCTTCCTACGAGCAGTACTTC. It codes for CASSENRASYEQYF.

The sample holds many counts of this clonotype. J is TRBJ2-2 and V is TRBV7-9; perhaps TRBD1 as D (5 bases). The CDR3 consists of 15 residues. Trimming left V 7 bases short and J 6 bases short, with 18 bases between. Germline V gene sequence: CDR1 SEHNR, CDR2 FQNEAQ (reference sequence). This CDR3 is CASTEPVRAPGELFF. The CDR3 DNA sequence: TGTGCCAGCACGGAACCCGTCAGGGCCCCCGGGGAGCTGTTTTTT.

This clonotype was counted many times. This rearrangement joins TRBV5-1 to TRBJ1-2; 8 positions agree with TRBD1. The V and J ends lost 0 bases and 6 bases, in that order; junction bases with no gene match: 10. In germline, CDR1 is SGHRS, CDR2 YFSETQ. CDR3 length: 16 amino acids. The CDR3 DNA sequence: TGCGCCAGCAGCTTGGGGAGGGACAGGCTTAATGATGGCTACACCTTC. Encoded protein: CASSLGRDRLNDGYTF.

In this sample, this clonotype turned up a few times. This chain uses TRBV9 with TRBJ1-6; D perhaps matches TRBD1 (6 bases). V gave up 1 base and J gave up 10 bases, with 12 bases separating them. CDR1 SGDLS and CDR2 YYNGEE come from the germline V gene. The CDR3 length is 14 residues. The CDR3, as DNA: TGTGCCAGCAGCGTATTCCCCAGGGGATCACCCCTCCACTTT. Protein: CASSVFPRGSPLHF.

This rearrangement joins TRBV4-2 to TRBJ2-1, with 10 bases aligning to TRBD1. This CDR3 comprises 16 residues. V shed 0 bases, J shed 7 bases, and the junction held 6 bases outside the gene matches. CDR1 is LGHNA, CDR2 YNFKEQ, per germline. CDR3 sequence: CASSQEDRGQRNEQFF. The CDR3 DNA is TGTGCCAGCAGCCAAGAAGACAGGGGGCAGCGGAATGAGCAGTTCTTC.